In its sample, the clone carrying this T cell receptor beta chain was seen a few times. Generated by immunoSEQ multiplex PCR, the TCRdb table keeps only in-frame clones and is missing some. The data contain about 190,000 clones, more than 75% of them seen just once; the ten biggest clones take up 0.85% to 0.95%. The data stem from a study of blood T cell repertoires in COVID-19. The overall study: The United States, Italy and Spain supplied acute and convalescent COVID-19 samples. T cells, B-cell-depleted T cells, or PBMCs provided the cDNA or gDNA that served as material.

V shed 5 bases and J shed 0 bases, with 11 bases lying between them. The length of the CDR3 is 15 residues. CDR1 and CDR2 from the germline V gene are SGHAT and FQDESV (reference sequence). The receptor was derived from a woman aged 18-29 years who had recovered from COVID-19. The sample consisted of peripheral blood. The chain joins TRBV11-1 to TRBJ1-3, with D maybe TRBD1 (6 bases). CDR3 DNA: TGTGCCAGCAGCCTCGACAGGCGCTCTGGAAACACCATATATTTT. It translates to CASSLDRRSGNTIYF. Variable domain in full (rest from reference TRBV11-1 and TRBJ1-3): EAEVAQSPRYKITEKSQAVAFWCDPISGHATLYWYRQILGQGPELLVQFQDESVVDDSQLPKDRFSAERLKGVDSTLKIQPAELGDSAMYLCASSLDRRSGNTIYFGEGSWLTVV.